This T cell receptor (beta chain) comes out of a study of beta chain features in type 1 diabetes. Study-wide results and limits: Sequencing the cDNA could make cells with high TCR expression show up more than they should. The VDJ junctions of type 1 diabetes patients carried fewer insertions and more deletions. Type 1 diabetes patients had TCRB CDR3s that were shorter (moderately but significantly so) in all four CD4+ subsets.

cDNA synthesis used the whole RNA isolate, giving expressed TCRB sequences. Profiled with immunoSEQ multiplex PCR; TCRdb holds only in-frame clones, not every one. The sample consists of around 130,000 clones, 7.5% to 9.5% of them appearing once. CDR1 and CDR2 from the germline V gene are SNHLY and FYNNEI. This CDR3 is built from 14 residues. Losses at the gene ends were 6 bases for V and 5 bases for J; bases not matched to a gene: 5. Sorted CD4+ subsets: naive, central memory, regulatory, stem cell-like memory (CD45RO/CCR7/CD25/CD127/CD95/CD27 panel). Only a few counts were recorded for this clone. The antigen is unknown.

The TCR sequence derives from a young man with type 1 diabetes. The sample comprised central memory CD4+ T cells from blood. The chain joins TRBV2 to TRBJ1-4, with 8 bases identical to TRBD1. The CDR3: CASRGTGFNEKLFF. CDR3 bases: TGTGCCAGCAGAGGGACAGGTTTCAATGAAAAACTGTTTTTT.